This T cell receptor beta chain derives from a study of blood T cell repertoires in COVID-19. Adults between roughly 18 and 90 years of age took part from about two dozen US areas. Per the germline V gene, CDR1 is LGHNA and CDR2 is YSLEER. Between the trimmed V and J ends, which lost 0 bases and 2 bases, there was a span of 5 bases. The CDR3 is 13 amino acids. Method: immunoSEQ multiplex PCR; TCRdb's copy keeps in-frame clones and lacks some. The sample includes some 260,000 clones, just over 85% of them seen just once. Sequencing input: PBMCs or T cells enriched from blood (not recorded which). The receptor was isolated from a man aged 40-49 years who had recovered from COVID-19. The J gene is TRBJ2-7, the V gene TRBV4-3, with unresolved D. In DNA form, the CDR3 reads TGCGCCAGCAGCCAAGATTCGGCCTACGAGCAGTACTTC. Its protein is CASSQDSAYEQYF.